Following are 2 T cell receptor beta chains from one sample sequenced in a study of control samples from healthy donors and cancer patients. Sequencing was performed with immunoSEQ multiplex PCR; in TCRdb, only in-frame clones are kept and a portion is missing. The table has 130,000 or so clones, roughly 90% seen once. Sequencing used blood. These receptors were taken from a woman in her forties or fifties in good health.

The sample holds one count of this clone. The V and J genes are TRBV6-2 or TRBV6-3 and TRBJ2-7; 7 bases align to TRBD2. Germline loops: CDR1 MNHEY, CDR2 SVGEGT. This CDR3 has 13 residues. V lost 6 bases, J lost 6 bases, and 8 bases stayed unmatched. CDR3 amino acids: CASSRAGRTEQYF. CDR3 bases: TGTGCCAGCAGCCGAGCGGGGCGTACCGAGCAGTACTTC.

This chain links TRBV20-1 with TRBJ1-3, with D unclear. The germline V gene encodes CDR1 DFQATT and CDR2 SNEGSKA (reference sequence). The CDR3 runs 15 residues. V was shortened by 3 bases and J by 0 bases, with 12 bases between the two germline ends. This CDR3 is CSASTLTTSGNTIYF. The CDR3 bases are TGCAGTGCTAGTACGTTGACAACCTCTGGAAACACCATATATTTT.